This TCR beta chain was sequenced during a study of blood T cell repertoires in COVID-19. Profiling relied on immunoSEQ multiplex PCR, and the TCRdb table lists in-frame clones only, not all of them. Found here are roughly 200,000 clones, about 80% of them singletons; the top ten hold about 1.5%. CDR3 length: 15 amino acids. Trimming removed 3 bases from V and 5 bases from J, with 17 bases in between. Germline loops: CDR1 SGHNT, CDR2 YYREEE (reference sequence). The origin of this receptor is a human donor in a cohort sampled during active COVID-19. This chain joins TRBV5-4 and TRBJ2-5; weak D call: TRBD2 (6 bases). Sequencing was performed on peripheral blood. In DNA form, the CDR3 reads TGTGCCAGCAGCTCCATAGCGGCCGGCGGGGAGACCCAGTACTTC. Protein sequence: CASSSIAAGGETQYF.